Reported below is one TCR beta chain. V lost 9 bases and J lost 4; bases outside the gene matches: 7. CDR3 length equals 15 residues. Germline assignment: CDR1 LGHDT and CDR2 YNNKEL (reference sequence). Using immunoSEQ multiplex PCR, the repertoire was profiled, and TCRdb retains in-frame clones only, with some absent. This table has fewer than 300,000 clones, around 83% appearing once. Participants, about 18 to 90 years old, spanned around 25 US areas. Cohorts were based on clinical histories the participants reported. This sample is part of a study of blood T cell repertoires in COVID-19. The wider study: Collection of acute and convalescent COVID-19 samples took place in the United States, Italy and Spain. Sample material is recorded as cDNA or gDNA derived from T cells, B-cell-depleted T cells, or PBMCs.

Input material: PBMCs or T cells enriched from blood (not recorded which). The origin of this receptor is a middle-aged man who had been exposed to COVID-19. The chain is built from TRBV3-1 (or the pseudogene TRBV3-2) and TRBJ2-2, with 11 positions matching TRBD2. CDR3 protein: CARRGSGRGTGELFF. CDR3 nucleotide sequence: TGTGCCAGAAGAGGTAGCGGGAGGGGCACCGGGGAGCTGTTTTTT.